One and the same sample provided the 24 T cell receptor beta chains below, sequenced in a study of CD8 T cells in ankylosing spondylitis. MiXCR was run by TCRdb on the 5' RACE reads, yielding one entry per CDR3 protein. The table has 200,000 to 250,000 distinct CDR3 sequences, about 10% seen once. The source material was blood, either unsorted or a sorted T cell fraction (not recorded which). All receptors derive from a male donor with ankylosing spondylitis or in good health (not recorded which).

This chain connects TRBV5-3 to TRBJ2-5; D call uncertain. TRBV5-3 has ORF status, its function being uncertain. The CDR3 length is 11 residues. Trimming removed 8 bases at V and 10 bases at J, with 15 bases between. CDR3 sequence: CARGPGLNQYF. As DNA, the CDR3 is TGTGCCAGGGGCCCTGGCCTCAACCAGTACTTC.

The genes are TRBV6-5 and TRBJ1-4; 8 bases match TRBD1. The CDR3 runs 14 residues. CDR1 is MNHEY, CDR2 SVGAGI, per germline. The V and J ends lost 3 bases and 8 bases, in that order; junction bases with no gene match: 5. CDR3: CASSYQGAREKLFF. CDR3 bases: TGTGCCAGCAGTTATCAGGGGGCTAGAGAAAAACTGTTTTTT.

This clonotype has a handful of counts. The rearrangement joins TRBV29-1 to TRBJ2-7, with 9 positions matching TRBD1. The CDR3 has 13 residues. Germline-derived CDR1 and CDR2 are SQVTM and ANQGSEA. The trim removed 7 bases at V and 5 bases at J, leaving 9 bases unmatched. CDR3: CSARQGVSHEQYF. The CDR3 DNA reads as TGCAGCGCCCGACAGGGGGTGTCCCACGAGCAGTACTTC.

Only a few counts were recorded for this clonotype. The V call is TRBV6-5, the J call TRBJ2-1, with TRBD2 as a possible D gene (5 bases). V lost 0 bases, J lost 0 bases, and 9 bases lay in between. Germline V CDR1 and CDR2: MNHEY, SVGAGI. This CDR3 region has 16 residues. CDR3 in DNA: TGTGCCAGCAGTTACTCCCTAGCTAGCTCCTACAATGAGCAGTTCTTC. Amino acid sequence: CASSYSLASSYNEQFF.

This clonotype came up many times. This chain uses TRBV7-2 with TRBJ2-1; 10 nucleotides align to TRBD2. The trim removed 2 bases at V and 7 bases at J, leaving 8 bases unmatched. CDR3 size: 16 residues. Germline CDR1 is SGHTA and CDR2 is FQGNSA. CDR3 bases: TGTGCCAGCAGCTTAACTAGGCTAGCGGGGGTTAATGAGCAGTTCTTC. Translation gives CASSLTRLAGVNEQFF.

This rearrangement joins TRBV12-3 or TRBV12-4 to TRBJ2-7; 12 positions agree with TRBD2. V trimming: 10 bases; J trimming: 3 bases; junction bases outside the gene matches: 22. The CDR3 has 19 amino acids. CDR3 nucleotides: TGTGCCATCTGTTTAAGGACTAGCGGGATACCTGTATCAGGCTACGAGCAGTACTTC. Its translation: CAICLRTSGIPVSGYEQYF.

Of note for this clonotype: A much larger clone lies a single base off, so this may be a read error. This sequence joins TRBV20-1 and TRBJ2-6; D call uncertain. Trimming removed 7 bases from V and 1 base from J, with 17 bases in between. The V gene's germline CDR1 is DFQATT and CDR2 SNEGSKA (reference sequence). The CDR3 is 16 amino acids. For the CDR3, the DNA is TGCAGTGATAGTTTGGGAAGGGTTTCTGGGGCCAACGTCCTGACTTTC. The encoded protein is CSDSLGRVSGANVLTF.

The chain has TRBV5-1 and TRBJ2-3; the D gene is possibly TRBD2 (5 bases). CDR3 length: 15 residues. Germline V gene data show CDR1 as SGHRS and CDR2 as YFSETQ. V was clipped by 5 bases and J by 2 bases, with 15 bases between them. CDR3 DNA: TGCGCCAGCAGGAAAGCGGAATCTTACACAGATACGCAGTATTTT. The encoded protein is CASRKAESYTDTQYF.

Only a few counts were recorded for this clonotype. V usage is TRBV5-1 and J usage is TRBJ2-6; D may be TRBD1 (5 bases). CDR3 size: 14 residues. Germline V CDR1 and CDR2: SGHRS, YFSETQ. V was pared by 7 bases and J by 4 bases, with 12 bases between. The CDR3 region is CASEQGAGANVLTF. For the CDR3, the DNA is TGCGCCAGCGAGCAAGGGGCCGGGGCCAACGTCCTGACTTTC.

This chain uses TRBV30 with TRBJ1-6; D is undetermined. V gave up 0 bases and J gave up 5 bases, with 11 bases separating them. The CDR3 spans 15 residues. CDR1 and CDR2 (germline): GTSNPN, SVGIG (reference sequence). The CDR3: CAWSVGISHNSPLHF. The CDR3 DNA is TGTGCCTGGAGTGTTGGGATTAGTCATAATTCACCCCTCCACTTT.

This clonotype has at least ten counts. The rearrangement links TRBV12-3 or TRBV12-4 to TRBJ2-1; a possible D gene is TRBD1 (6 bases). The length of the CDR3 is 14 residues. The V gene lost 1 base and the J gene lost 6 bases, with 10 bases spanning the gap. Here the CDR3 DNA reads TGTGCCAGCAGTTTAGAGGCAGGGGCCAATGAGCAGTTCTTC. Amino acid sequence: CASSLEAGANEQFF.

This clonotype was found many times. V is TRBV29-1 and J is TRBJ2-5; D possibly uses TRBD1 or TRBD2 (5 bases each). The V and J ends lost 6 bases and 7 bases respectively, with 15 bases between them. The CDR3 is made up of 12 amino acids. CDR1 is SQVTM, CDR2 ANQGSEA, per germline. In DNA form, the CDR3 reads TGCAGCGTGGAGAAGGTTGGGGGGACCCAGTACTTC. Translation: CSVEKVGGTQYF.

This clonotype was observed a handful of times. The V call is TRBV25-1, the J call TRBJ2-3; the match to TRBD2 covers 7 bases. Per germline, CDR1 MGHDK and CDR2 SYGVNS. The CDR3 is 15 amino acids. V shed 4 bases and J 6 bases; nucleotides not matched to a gene: 10. CDR3 loop: CASSASGLNVDTQYF. For the CDR3, the DNA is TGTGCCAGCAGTGCCTCGGGACTAAACGTCGATACGCAGTATTTT. The entire variable domain, with the rest obtained from reference TRBV25-1 and TRBJ2-3, is as follows: EADIYQTPRYLVIGTGKKITLECSQTMGHDKMYWYQQDPGMELHLIHYSYGVNSTEKGDLSSESTVSRIRTEHFPLTLESARPSHTSQYLCASSASGLNVDTQYFGPGTRLTVL.

In this sample, this clonotype turned up many times. This chain links TRBV12-3 or TRBV12-4 with TRBJ2-1; TRBD2 matches at 11 bases. The V gene end was trimmed by 5 bases and the J gene end by 8 bases; junction bases not matched to a gene: 11. The CDR3 runs to 16 residues. CDR3 DNA sequence: TGTGCCAGCAGTCCCTTACTAGCGGGAGTTCATTATGAGCAGTTCTTC. Amino acid sequence: CASSPLLAGVHYEQFF.

This clonotype was found many times. The J gene is TRBJ2-5, the V gene TRBV5-1; no reliable D call. This CDR3 has 17 amino acids. The V end was cut by 0 bases, the J end by 4 bases, with 19 bases between. Germline V gene lookup returns CDR1 SGHRS and CDR2 YFSETQ. CDR3 nucleotides: TGCGCCAGCAGCTTGGCCTGGGCAGGTGCCCTATTAGAGACCCAGTACTTC. It specifies CASSLAWAGALLETQYF.

This clonotype has at least ten counts. The rearrangement joins TRBV5-1 to TRBJ2-7; D may correspond to TRBD1 or TRBD2 (5 bases each). CDR1 SGHRS and CDR2 YFSETQ come from the germline V gene. V gave up 0 bases and J gave up 0 bases, with 19 bases separating them. CDR3 length: 18 residues. Here the CDR3 reads CASSLGDRSEQSSYEQYF. The CDR3 DNA reads as TGCGCCAGCAGCTTGGGGGACCGGTCGGAGCAAAGCTCCTACGAGCAGTACTTC.

This clonotype was detected ten times or more. The rearrangement links TRBV20-1 to TRBJ2-7; D assignment may be TRBD1 or TRBD2 (5 bases each). Per the germline V gene, CDR1 is DFQATT and CDR2 is SNEGSKA (reference sequence). The V gene lost 3 bases and the J gene lost 6 bases, with 15 bases spanning the gap. This CDR3 has 13 residues. The CDR3, as DNA: TGCAGTGCTAGCTCGGGGCGTCTCCTCGAGCAGTACTTC. It is translated as CSASSGRLLEQYF.

This clonotype turned up a few times. The V call is TRBV9, the J call TRBJ2-2; 7 nucleotides match TRBD2. Germline V gives CDR1 SGDLS, CDR2 YYNGEE. The CDR3 is made up of 16 amino acids. Trimming took 3 bases from V and 3 from J; bases not matched to a gene: 8. CDR3 region: CASSATGTTYTGELFF. The CDR3 DNA follows: TGTGCCAGCAGCGCTACCGGGACTACGTACACCGGGGAGCTGTTTTTT. The full variable domain, rest sourced from reference TRBV9 and TRBJ2-2, is DSGVTQTPKHLITATGQRVTLRCSPRSGDLSVYWYQQSLDQGLQFLIQYYNGEERAKGNILERFSAQQFPDLHSELNLSSLELGDSALYFCASSATGTTYTGELFFGEGSRLTVL.

This clonotype came up many times. The chain is built from TRBV27 and TRBJ2-5; D is perhaps TRBD2 (6 bases). V gave up 5 bases and J gave up 2 bases, with 12 bases separating them. The CDR3 totals 14 residues. Germline V gives CDR1 MNHEY, CDR2 SMNVEV (reference sequence). The CDR3 coding sequence is TGTGCCAGCAGTACTCTAGCGTATCAAGAGACCCAGTACTTC. Amino acid sequence: CASSTLAYQETQYF.

Many counts were recorded for this clonotype. The J gene is TRBJ2-5, the V gene TRBV5-1; a possible D gene is TRBD2 (5 bases). V dropped 2 bases and J dropped 3 bases, with 17 bases sitting between them. Germline-derived CDR1 and CDR2 are SGHRS and YFSETQ. CDR3 length equals 16 residues. CDR3 residues: CASSLNRGGFEETQYF. The CDR3 nucleotides read TGCGCCAGCAGCTTAAACCGAGGAGGATTCGAAGAGACCCAGTACTTC.

There are many counts of this clonotype. The chain uses TRBV5-1 and TRBJ2-1; D is possibly TRBD1 or TRBD2 (5 bases each). The length of the CDR3 is 15 residues. V dropped 2 bases and J dropped 3 bases, with 12 bases sitting between them. The V gene's germline CDR1 is SGHRS and CDR2 YFSETQ. The CDR3 region is CASSFSSGGYNEQFF. The DNA for the CDR3 is TGCGCCAGCAGCTTTAGTAGTGGGGGCTACAATGAGCAGTTCTTC.

This clonotype was detected ten times or more. The J gene is TRBJ1-5, the V gene TRBV6-1; possible D gene TRBD1, 5 bases. Trimming took off 6 bases at V and 6 bases at J, with 24 bases between the two ends. Germline assignment: CDR1 MNHNS and CDR2 SASEGT. This CDR3 is 17 amino acids long. CDR3 protein: CASSLWGGLPPSQPQHF. In nucleotides, the CDR3 is TGTGCCAGCAGCCTTTGGGGCGGGTTGCCCCCTAGTCAGCCCCAGCATTTT.

The chain recombines TRBV7-8 with TRBJ2-1, with 16 bases matching TRBD2. The CDR3 length is 18 residues. Trimming at V came to 7 bases and at J to 0 bases, leaving 6 bases not matched to a gene. Germline V CDR1 and CDR2: SGHVS, FQNEAQ. DNA for the CDR3: TGTGCCAGCAACTTGGGACTAGCGGGAGGGCTCTCCTACAATGAGCAGTTCTTC. Translation: CASNLGLAGGLSYNEQFF.

This clonotype was counted ten times or more. The chain links TRBV5-1 to TRBJ1-5; 9 bases map to TRBD1. The CDR3 length is 14 residues. The ends lost 0 bases at V and 7 bases at J; junction bases unmatched: 2. Germline CDR1 is SGHRS and CDR2 is YFSETQ. As DNA, the CDR3 is TGCGCCAGCAGCTTGGGGACAGGGGTGCAGCCCCAGCATTTT. Protein sequence: CASSLGTGVQPQHF.